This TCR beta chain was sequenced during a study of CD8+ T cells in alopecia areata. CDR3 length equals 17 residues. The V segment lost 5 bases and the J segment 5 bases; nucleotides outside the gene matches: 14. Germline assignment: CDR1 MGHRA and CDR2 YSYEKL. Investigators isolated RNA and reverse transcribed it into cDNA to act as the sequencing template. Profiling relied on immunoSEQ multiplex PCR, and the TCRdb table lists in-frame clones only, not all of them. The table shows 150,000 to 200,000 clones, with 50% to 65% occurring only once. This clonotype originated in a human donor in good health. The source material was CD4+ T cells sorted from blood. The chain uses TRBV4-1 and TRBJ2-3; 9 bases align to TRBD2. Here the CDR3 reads CASSAQIAGVLGDTQYF. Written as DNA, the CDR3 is TGCGCCAGCAGCGCTCAAATAGCGGGAGTCTTGGGAGATACGCAGTATTTT.